The 29 T cell receptor beta chains reported below all come from one sample, sequenced in a study of identical twins. TCRdb reprocessed the 5' RACE reads with MiXCR, giving one entry per CDR3 protein. The data contain 400,000 to 650,000 distinct CDR3 sequences, roughly a fifth of them singletons. This sample was shared with a second study, whose subject was T cells expressing NK-cell markers.

Sequenced: CD4+ T cells sorted from blood. Every receptor here comes from a woman aged 18-29 years in good health.

This clonotype has more than one count but fewer than ten. The CDR3 nucleotides are TGCAGCGTTGGATGGGGCCGAGGCCAGCCCCAGCATTTT. Amino acids: CSVGWGRGQPQHF. The V call is TRBV29-1, the J call TRBJ1-5; a weak D match, TRBD1 (5 bases). Germline V gives CDR1 SQVTM, CDR2 ANQGSEA. The CDR3 has 13 residues. Trimming removed 4 bases from V and 7 bases from J, with 14 bases in between. Filled out from reference TRBV29-1 and TRBJ1-5, the complete variable domain reads SAVISQKPSRDICQRGTSLTIQCQVDSQVTMMFWYRQQPGQSLTLIATANQGSEATYESGFVIDKFPISRPNLTFSTLTVSNMSPEDSSIYLCSVGWGRGQPQHFGDGTRLSIL.

This clonotype was seen repeatedly, ten times or more. The V call is TRBV7-2, the J call TRBJ2-5, with D unclear. CDR3 length: 13 residues. CDR1 and CDR2 (germline): SGHTA, FQGNSA. V was trimmed by 2 bases and J by 2 bases, leaving 6 bases between them. The chain's CDR3 is CASSLSWQETQYF. The CDR3 DNA reads as TGTGCCAGCAGCTTATCGTGGCAAGAGACCCAGTACTTC.

Ten or more counts support this clonotype. Compared with germline, one end of the junction differs, possibly owing to a read error. The chain is built from TRBV5-1 and TRBJ2-3; D unresolved. This CDR3 comprises 13 residues. From germline, CDR1 is SGHRS and CDR2 YFSETQ. This chain's CDR3 is CASSLGNTDTQYF. For the CDR3, the DNA is TGTGCCAGCAGCTTAGGGAACACAGATACGCAGTATTTT.

The table lists this clonotype with many counts. The chain uses TRBV5-5 and TRBJ2-1, with TRBD2 matching 10 bases. Per the germline V gene, CDR1 is SGHKS and CDR2 is YYEKEE (reference sequence). The length of the CDR3 is 14 residues. Germline trimming cut 2 bases from V and 12 bases from J; bases unmatched to any gene: 8. The DNA of the CDR3 is TGTGCCAGCAGCTTTTCGCTAGCGGGAGAATGGCAGTTCTTC. Protein sequence: CASSFSLAGEWQFF.

The CDR3 region has the DNA TGTGCCATCAGTGACGGTGAGTCTGAAGCTTTCTTT. Translating gives CAISDGESEAFF. This chain uses TRBV10-3 with TRBJ1-1; D is unclear. This CDR3 is 12 amino acids long. Trimming took off 3 bases at V and 6 bases at J, with 8 bases between the two ends. From germline, CDR1 is ENHRY and CDR2 SYGVKD.

The gene calls are TRBV20-1 and TRBJ2-5; unclear D gene. This CDR3 is 11 amino acids long. Germline-derived CDR1 and CDR2 are DFQATT and SNEGSKA (reference sequence). The V and J ends lost 4 bases and 2 bases respectively, with 5 bases between them. This CDR3 is CSATIQETQYF. The CDR3 region has the DNA TGCAGTGCTACTATACAAGAGACCCAGTACTTC.

The rearrangement links TRBV5-6 to TRBJ2-1; D remains unclear. CDR1 and CDR2 from the germline V gene are SGHDT and YYEEEE. This CDR3 region has 15 residues. V lost 4 bases to trimming and J lost 1 base, with 12 bases between them. The CDR3 coding sequence is TGTGCCAGCAGCCGACGGCAGGTTTCCTACAATGAGCAGTTCTTC. This codes for CASSRRQVSYNEQFF.

This clonotype was detected ten times or more. The chain couples TRBV10-3 to TRBJ1-2; D is perhaps TRBD1 (5 bases). The germline V and J ends were trimmed by 0 bases and 4 bases, with 18 bases remaining between them. Per germline, CDR1 ENHRY and CDR2 SYGVKD. This CDR3 spans 17 amino acids. DNA of the CDR3: TGTGCCATCAGTGAGTCCAATGCGGGCAGGGTCTTCTATGGCTACACCTTC. This codes for CAISESNAGRVFYGYTF.

This clonotype was seen more than once but under ten times. The chain employs TRBV6-1 and TRBJ2-7; either TRBD1 or TRBD2 may supply D (5 bases each). CDR3 length equals 14 residues. V was pared by 3 bases and J by 1 base, with 10 bases between. Germline-derived CDR1 and CDR2 are MNHNS and SASEGT. The CDR3 DNA reads TGTGCCAGCAGTGAGAGGGCAGGGTCCTACGAGCAGTACTTC. Translating it yields CASSERAGSYEQYF.

This clonotype was detected many times. The chain is built from TRBV6-1 and TRBJ2-5, with D perhaps TRBD1 (5 bases). CDR1 and CDR2 (germline): MNHNS, SASEGT. V was pared by 6 bases and J by 7 bases, with 18 bases between. CDR3 length: 14 residues. Here the CDR3 DNA reads TGTGCCAGCAGCCGAGCCAGAGGCCAGGGGACCCAGTACTTC. Translation: CASSRARGQGTQYF.

This clonotype was seen a handful of times. The chain is built from TRBV6-2 or TRBV6-3 and TRBJ2-5; D gene unclear. Germline values: CDR1 MNHEY, CDR2 SVGEGT. The CDR3 runs to 14 residues. Trimming took 2 bases from V and 6 from J, leaving 13 bases between them. CDR3 bases: TGTGCCAGCAGTTACCGGACCTCAACGCAGACCCAGTACTTC. This encodes CASSYRTSTQTQYF.

This clonotype was counted between two and nine times. The genes are TRBV7-9 and TRBJ1-1; no clear D. Germline V gene sequence: CDR1 SEHNR, CDR2 FQNEAQ (reference sequence). V shed 5 bases and J shed 2 bases, with 15 bases lying between them. This CDR3 spans 15 amino acids. For the CDR3, the DNA is TGTGCCAGCAGCCTGATGACGGGATTCAACACTGAAGCTTTCTTT. Translating gives CASSLMTGFNTEAFF.

This chain uses TRBV20-1 with TRBJ1-6, with TRBD1 identical over 8 bases. Per the germline V gene, CDR1 is DFQATT and CDR2 is SNEGSKA (reference sequence). CDR3 length: 15 residues. V lost 1 base and J lost 9; bases outside the gene matches: 8. The chain's CDR3 is CSARGPGQGGSPLHF. CDR3 sequence (DNA): TGCAGTGCTAGAGGGCCTGGACAGGGTGGTTCACCCCTCCACTTT.

This clonotype was detected a few times. J is TRBJ2-7 and V is TRBV20-1; D might be TRBD1 (6 bases). This CDR3 region has 15 residues. Per germline, CDR1 DFQATT and CDR2 SNEGSKA (reference sequence). V was clipped by 4 bases and J by 4 bases, with 20 bases between them. For the CDR3, the DNA is TGCAGTGCTACCACGCGACAGGTCTCGGTATACGAGCAGTACTTC. Amino acids: CSATTRQVSVYEQYF.

The sample holds many counts of this clonotype. This chain connects TRBV24-1 to TRBJ2-5; tentative D call: TRBD1 (7 bases). V lost 2 bases and J lost 8, with 14 bases in between. Germline CDR1 reads KGHDR; CDR2 reads SFDVKD. The CDR3 loop spans 14 amino acids. CDR3 in amino acids: CATSDSAGGGTQYF. CDR3 DNA sequence: TGTGCCACCAGTGATTCGGCAGGGGGAGGAACCCAGTACTTC.

Ten or more counts support this clonotype. The chain is built from TRBV27 and TRBJ2-2, with no clear D. V was shortened by 6 bases and J by 3 bases, with 5 bases between the two germline ends. The V gene's germline CDR1 is MNHEY and CDR2 SMNVEV (reference sequence). The CDR3 has 12 amino acids. Written as DNA, the CDR3 is TGTGCCAGCAGACGGGACACCGGGGAGCTGTTTTTT. It codes for CASRRDTGELFF.

This clonotype was observed a handful of times. The J gene is TRBJ2-3, the V gene TRBV20-1; 11 bases map to TRBD2. The CDR3 totals 16 residues. V dropped 1 base and J dropped 7; count of bases not matched to a gene: 10. CDR1 and CDR2 from the germline V gene are DFQATT and SNEGSKA (reference sequence). The CDR3 protein is CSARAILSGGANTQYF. Here the CDR3 DNA reads TGCAGTGCTAGAGCGATTCTTAGCGGGGGGGCAAATACGCAGTATTTT.

J is TRBJ2-6 and V is TRBV6-1, with D possibly matching TRBD2 (6 bases). The CDR3 runs 16 residues. The germline V gene encodes CDR1 MNHNS and CDR2 SASEGT. Trimming left V 5 bases short and J 5 bases short, with 16 bases between. CDR3 coding DNA: TGTGCCAGCAGTCTGGGGACTCCGCCTAGGGCCAACGTCCTGACTTTC. Translation: CASSLGTPPRANVLTF.

This clonotype has only a few counts. The genes are TRBV5-1 and TRBJ2-7; D not certain. The CDR3 runs 16 residues. The ends were cut back, 1 base at V and 3 bases at J, with 17 bases in the middle. The germline V gene has CDR1 SGHRS and CDR2 YFSETQ. For the CDR3, the DNA is TGCGCCAGCAGCTTGTACCCGCACGCTTGGAACTACGAGCAGTACTTC. Encoded protein: CASSLYPHAWNYEQYF.

This sequence joins TRBV20-1 and TRBJ2-7; tentatively, D is TRBD1 (7 bases). Trimming took off 5 bases at V and 1 base at J, with 15 bases between the two ends. CDR1 and CDR2 (germline): DFQATT, SNEGSKA (reference sequence). CDR3 length equals 14 residues. The DNA of the CDR3 is TGCAGTGCTGCGCGGGACAGAAGTTCCTACGAGCAGTACTTC. It codes for CSAARDRSSYEQYF.

The chain links TRBV5-1 to TRBJ2-5, with TRBD2 identical over 7 bases. The CDR3 is 16 amino acids. The germline V gene has CDR1 SGHRS and CDR2 YFSETQ. V was clipped by 2 bases and J by 6 bases; unmatched bases: 13. This CDR3 is CASSFVVSAGTKTQYF. The CDR3 bases are TGCGCCAGCAGCTTTGTTGTTTCAGCGGGAACCAAGACCCAGTACTTC.

This clonotype was counted between two and nine times. This chain joins TRBV12-3 or TRBV12-4 and TRBJ2-5, with TRBD2 identical over 7 bases. The trim removed 6 bases at V and 5 bases at J, leaving 15 bases unmatched. This CDR3 has 16 amino acids. The CDR3 nucleotides are TGTGCCAGCAGACGGGCTAGCGGAGTAGGCGGGGAGACCCAGTACTTC. This translates into CASRRASGVGGETQYF.

This clonotype was picked up a small number of times. The chain has TRBV11-2 and TRBJ1-5, with a possible D match to TRBD1 (5 bases). Trimming took 5 bases from V and 7 from J, leaving 15 bases between them. This CDR3 region has 14 residues. Looked up from germline, CDR1 is SGHAT and CDR2 is FQNNGV. Here the CDR3 reads CASSRAGHGQPQHF. The CDR3 coding sequence is TGTGCCAGCAGCCGAGCGGGGCATGGCCAGCCCCAGCATTTT.

In nucleotides, the CDR3 is TGTGCCAGCAGTCCCAGGGGCATCGTCTACAATGAGCAGTTCTTC. Translated: CASSPRGIVYNEQFF. This chain connects TRBV6-1 to TRBJ2-1; tentative D call: TRBD1 (6 bases). V lost 5 bases, J lost 3 bases, and 14 bases lay in between. CDR3 length: 15 residues. The V gene's germline CDR1 is MNHNS and CDR2 SASEGT.

This clonotype showed up just a few times. The chain employs TRBV25-1 and TRBJ2-1, with D maybe TRBD1 (7 bases). This CDR3 comprises 13 residues. Trimming left V 4 bases short and J 7 bases short, with 11 bases between. The germline V gene encodes CDR1 MGHDK and CDR2 SYGVNS. CDR3 nucleotides: TGTGCCAGCAGTGCAGGGGGGCGGAATGAGCAGTTCTTC. Translation: CASSAGGRNEQFF.

In its sample, this clonotype was seen a few times. This chain joins TRBV13 and TRBJ2-7; 10 nucleotides agree with TRBD2. After removal of 5 bases from V and 4 bases from J, the junction contained 11 bases not matched to a gene. In germline, CDR1 is PRHDT, CDR2 FYEKMQ (reference sequence). This CDR3 is built from 16 residues. CDR3 nucleotide sequence: TGTGCCAGCAGCCAAGTACGGACTAGCGGCAATTACGAGCAGTACTTC. This sequence encodes CASSQVRTSGNYEQYF.

This chain connects TRBV4-3 to TRBJ2-7, with TRBD2 matching over 8 bases. V trimming: 4 bases; J trimming: 0 bases; junction bases outside the gene matches: 14. The CDR3 length is 18 residues. Germline CDR1 reads LGHNA; CDR2 reads YSLEER. The CDR3 spells CASSRPMSSGDSSYEQYF. The CDR3 DNA follows: TGCGCCAGCAGCCGCCCTATGAGTAGCGGGGATAGCTCCTACGAGCAGTACTTC.

The chain combines TRBV5-5 with TRBJ1-5; D may be TRBD1 (6 bases). Germline loops: CDR1 SGHKS, CDR2 YYEKEE (reference sequence). CDR3 size: 18 residues. V lost 5 bases to trimming and J lost 2 bases, with 23 bases between them. The CDR3 DNA follows: TGTGCCAGCAGTTCAGGGGACTTCGGCTCATATGGCAATCAGCCCCAGCATTTT. Translated, it gives CASSSGDFGSYGNQPQHF.

This clonotype has just a few counts. The chain recombines TRBV20-1 with TRBJ2-6; no firm D call. V was trimmed by 4 bases and J by 2 bases, leaving 6 bases between them. The CDR3 contains 13 residues. Germline V CDR1 and CDR2: DFQATT, SNEGSKA (reference sequence). Here the CDR3 reads CSATGAGANVLTF. The CDR3 nucleotides are TGCAGTGCTACTGGGGCTGGGGCCAACGTCCTGACTTTC.